What follows describes a single T cell receptor beta chain. What it recognizes is unknown. PCR primers comprised 60 Vbeta and 13 Jbeta primers. The assay was immunoSEQ multiplex PCR, and TCRdb's table has in-frame clones only and misses some. This sample yields about 110,000 clones, of which roughly four fifths are seen a single time; 2.5% belongs to the top ten. The data were taken from a study of cytomegalovirus exposure and HLA in healthy donors. Study-level information: HLA-typed donors were the source of around 77 million unique TCRs held in an early data release.

Germline CDR1 and CDR2: SGHDT and YYEEEE. The V segment lost 5 bases and the J segment 3 bases; nucleotides outside the gene matches: 2. There are 13 residues in the CDR3. Findings of the study overall: The study flagged some 170 TCR beta chains as cytomegalovirus-associated.

Source material: PBMCs. The source is a woman between 18 and 29 years old in good health and CMV-seronegative. J is TRBJ1-2 and V is TRBV5-6, with 9 bases lining up with TRBD1. The CDR3 sequence is CASSWDRDYGYTF. CDR3 coding DNA: TGTGCCAGCAGTTGGGACAGGGACTATGGCTACACCTTC.